These 2 T cell receptor beta chains share one sample of origin, sequenced in a study of blood T cell repertoires in COVID-19. The table came from immunoSEQ multiplex PCR; TCRdb's copy has only in-frame clones and leaves some out. In the table there are roughly 54,000 clones, roughly 89% of which are singletons. The source material was peripheral blood. These receptors all stem from a woman aged 60-70 years with COVID-19, enrolled during active disease.

V and J are TRBV5-6 and TRBJ1-5; possible D gene TRBD1, 6 bases. Deletions cut 5 bases from V and 1 base from J, with 10 bases between. Germline V CDR1 and CDR2: SGHDT, YYEEEE. The CDR3 length is 14 residues. The CDR3 protein is CASSFTGSNQPQHF. In nucleotides, the CDR3 is TGTGCCAGCAGTTTTACAGGGAGCAATCAGCCCCAGCATTTT.

This clone has a single count. This chain connects TRBV28 to TRBJ1-2; no firm D call. Looked up from germline, CDR1 is MDHEN and CDR2 is SYDVKM. The CDR3 is 12 residues long. The V end lost 7 bases, the J end lost 5 bases, and 11 bases lay between the germline ends. CDR3 sequence reads: CASTIGGYGYTF. DNA of the CDR3: TGTGCCAGCACCATAGGCGGGTATGGCTACACCTTC.